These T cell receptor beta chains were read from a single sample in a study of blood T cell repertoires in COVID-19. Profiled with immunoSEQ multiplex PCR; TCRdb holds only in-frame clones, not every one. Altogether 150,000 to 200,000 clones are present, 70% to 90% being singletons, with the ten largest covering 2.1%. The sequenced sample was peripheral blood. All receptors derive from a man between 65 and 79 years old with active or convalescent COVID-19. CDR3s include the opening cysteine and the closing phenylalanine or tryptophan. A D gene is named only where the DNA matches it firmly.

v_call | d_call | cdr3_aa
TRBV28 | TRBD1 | CASSLEQGYNSPLHF
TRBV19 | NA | CASSIDLEPSNQPQHF
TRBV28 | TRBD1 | CASSPTGGGRTEAFF
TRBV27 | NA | CASIRKGGPTGELFF
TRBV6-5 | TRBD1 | CASRGTGQSGNTIYF
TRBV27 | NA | CASRTNSNQPQHF
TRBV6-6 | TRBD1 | CASRPGQGEINYGYTF
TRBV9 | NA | CASSGEPSGNTIYF
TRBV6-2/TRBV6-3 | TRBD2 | CASSRGGVRYEQYF
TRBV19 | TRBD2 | CASMLAGADTQYF
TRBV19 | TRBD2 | CASSTLAGGRETQYF
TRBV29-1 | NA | CSVEDRSQETQYF
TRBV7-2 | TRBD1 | CASSQAGTASYEQYF
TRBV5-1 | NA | CASIQEPENTQYF
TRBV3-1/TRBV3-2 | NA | CASSQLARRGTEAFF
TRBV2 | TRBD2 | CASSPTSGGTGTQYF
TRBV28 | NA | CASSSVKGGTQYF
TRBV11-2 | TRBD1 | CASSFRRDRGYEQYF
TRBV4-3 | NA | CASSQDRVHQPQHF
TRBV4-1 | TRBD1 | CASSQEVTGDDTQYF
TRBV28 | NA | CASGVGEQFF
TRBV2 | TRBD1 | CASRGQTINTGELFF
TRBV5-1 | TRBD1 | CASSLAPGQGQYNEQFF
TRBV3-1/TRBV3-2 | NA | CASSQAPRYGYTF
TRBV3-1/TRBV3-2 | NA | CASSQDYRQPVFF
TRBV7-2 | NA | CASSLLFSTDTQYF
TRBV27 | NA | CASTREGYMNTEAFF
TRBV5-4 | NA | CASSLDRELYEQYF
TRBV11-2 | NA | CASRGGDLSYNEQFF